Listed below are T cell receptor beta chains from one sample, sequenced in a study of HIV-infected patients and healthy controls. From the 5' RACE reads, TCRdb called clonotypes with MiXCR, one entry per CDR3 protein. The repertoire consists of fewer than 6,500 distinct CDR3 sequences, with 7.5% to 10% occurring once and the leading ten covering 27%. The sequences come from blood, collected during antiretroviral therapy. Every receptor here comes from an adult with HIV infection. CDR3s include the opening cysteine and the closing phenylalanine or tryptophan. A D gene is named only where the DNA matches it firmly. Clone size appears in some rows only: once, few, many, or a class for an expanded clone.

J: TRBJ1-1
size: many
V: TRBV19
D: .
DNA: TGTGCCAGTAACCGTGGAGGCGCCGTGAATGAAGCTTTCTTT
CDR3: CASNRGGAVNEAFF

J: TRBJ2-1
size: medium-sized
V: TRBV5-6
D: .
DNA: TGTGCCAGCAGCTGGGGGACCGTAAATGAGCAGTTCTTC
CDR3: CASSWGTVNEQFF

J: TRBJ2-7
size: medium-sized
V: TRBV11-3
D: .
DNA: TGTGCCAGCAGCTTAGAAGGAGACGAGCAGTACTTC
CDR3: CASSLEGDEQYF

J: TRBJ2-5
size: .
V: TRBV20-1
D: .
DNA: TGCAGTGCTAGACTCGGTACTCCCGGTAGGCAAGAGACCCAGTACTTC
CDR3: CSARLGTPGRQETQYF

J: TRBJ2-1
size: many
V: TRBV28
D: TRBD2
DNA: TGTGCCAGCACCCACGGGGGGGGGGCGACGAAGCAGTTCTTC
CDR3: CASTHGGGATKQFF

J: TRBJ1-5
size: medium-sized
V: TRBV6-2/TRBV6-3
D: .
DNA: TGTGCCAGCAGCCCCGGTTTTCCCCAGCATTTT
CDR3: CASSPGFPQHF

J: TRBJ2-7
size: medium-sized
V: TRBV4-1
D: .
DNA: TGCGCCAGCAGGATGGCGTCAGGGGAGCACTACGAGCAGTACTTC
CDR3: CASRMASGEHYEQYF

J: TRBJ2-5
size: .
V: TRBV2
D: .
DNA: TGTGCCAGCAGTGAAGCACACAGTGGGGGGGAGACCCAGTACTTC
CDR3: CASSEAHSGGETQYF

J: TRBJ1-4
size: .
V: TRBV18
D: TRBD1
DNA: TGTGCCAGCTCACCCATCGGACAGGTTAATGAAAAACTGTTTTTT
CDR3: CASSPIGQVNEKLFF

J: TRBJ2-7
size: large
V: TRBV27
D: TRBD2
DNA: TGTGCCAGCAGTCCGACTAGCGCCGGCGAGCAGTACTTC
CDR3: CASSPTSAGEQYF

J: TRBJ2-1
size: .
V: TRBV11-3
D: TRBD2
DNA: TGTGCCAGCAGCCCGAGAGCGGGAGTCGGCAATGAGCAGTTCTTC
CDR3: CASSPRAGVGNEQFF

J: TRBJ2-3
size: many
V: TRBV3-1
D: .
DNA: TGTGCCAGCAGCCGGGCCCAGGCAGATACGCAGTATTTT
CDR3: CASSRAQADTQYF

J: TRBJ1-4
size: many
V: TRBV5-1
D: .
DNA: TGCGCCAGCAGGGAGGTGGGGAATAGTGAAAAACTGTTTTTT
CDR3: CASREVGNSEKLFF

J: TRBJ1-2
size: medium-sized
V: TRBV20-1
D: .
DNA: TGCAGTGCTCTTCCGGACAGCTATGGCTACACCTTC
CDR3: CSALPDSYGYTF

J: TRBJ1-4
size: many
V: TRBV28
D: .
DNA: TGTGCCAGCAGTTTGCCAACTAATGAAAAACTGTTTTTT
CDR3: CASSLPTNEKLFF

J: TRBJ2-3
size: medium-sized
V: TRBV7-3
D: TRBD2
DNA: TGTGCCAGCAGTTTGGGACTAGCAGGGACAGATACGCAGTATTTT
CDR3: CASSLGLAGTDTQYF

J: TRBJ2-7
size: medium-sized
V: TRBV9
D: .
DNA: TGTGCCAGCAGCGACACGGGATACGAGCAGTACTTC
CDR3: CASSDTGYEQYF

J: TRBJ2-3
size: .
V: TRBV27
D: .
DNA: TGTGCCAGCAGTCCGGGAGCCACAGATACGCAGTATTTT
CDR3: CASSPGATDTQYF

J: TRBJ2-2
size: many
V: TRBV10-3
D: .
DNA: TGTGCCATCCGGGGTACCGGGGAGCTGTTTTTT
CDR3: CAIRGTGELFF

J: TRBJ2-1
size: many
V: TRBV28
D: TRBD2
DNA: TGTGCCAGCAGTTTTGATTTGGGAGCGGGATATGAGCAGTTCTTC
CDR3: CASSFDLGAGYEQFF

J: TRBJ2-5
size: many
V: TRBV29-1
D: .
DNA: TGCAGCGTTGAGTCCGGGACCAGGGCCCAGTACTTC
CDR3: CSVESGTRAQYF

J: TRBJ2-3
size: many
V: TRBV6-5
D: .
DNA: TGTGCCAGCAGTTACTCAAGGGACGGGAAAGATACGCAGTATTTT
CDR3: CASSYSRDGKDTQYF

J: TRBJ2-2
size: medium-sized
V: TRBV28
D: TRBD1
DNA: TGTGCCAGCAGACGTTTAGGCCGGGACAGGGTTTTTTTGAAATCGACCGGGGAGCTGTTTTTT
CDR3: CASRRLGRDRVFLKSTGELFF

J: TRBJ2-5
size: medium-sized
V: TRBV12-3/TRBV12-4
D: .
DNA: TGTGCCAGCAGTTTGAGAGAGACCCAGTACTTC
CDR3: CASSLRETQYF

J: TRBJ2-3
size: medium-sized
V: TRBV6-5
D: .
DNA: TGTGCCAGCAGTTATCTCTCTCGTCTGGGCACAGATACGCAGTATTTT
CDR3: CASSYLSRLGTDTQYF

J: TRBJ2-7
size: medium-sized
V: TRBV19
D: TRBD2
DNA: TGTGCCAGTAGTGAAGGGACTAGACGCTACGAGCAGTACTTC
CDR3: CASSEGTRRYEQYF

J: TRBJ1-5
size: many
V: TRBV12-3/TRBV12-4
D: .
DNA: TGTGCCAGCAGTCTAGGCAGGGAACAGCCCCAGCATTTT
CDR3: CASSLGREQPQHF

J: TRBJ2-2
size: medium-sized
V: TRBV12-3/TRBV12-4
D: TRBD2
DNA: TGTGCCAGCAGTCCCGGTCGGGAGGGCGGGGAGCTGTTTTTT
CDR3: CASSPGREGGELFF

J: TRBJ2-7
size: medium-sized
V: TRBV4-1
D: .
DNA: TGCGCCAGCAGCCAAGAGCCCGAGGGTTACGAGCAGTACTTC
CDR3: CASSQEPEGYEQYF

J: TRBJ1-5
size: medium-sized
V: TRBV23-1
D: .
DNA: TGCGCCAGCAGTTGGGCGGGGGCCCAGCATTTT
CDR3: CASSWAGAQHF

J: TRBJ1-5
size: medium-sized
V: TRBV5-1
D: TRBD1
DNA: TGCGCCAGCAGCTTGGCCGGAGACAGGGATCAGCCCCAGCATTTT
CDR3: CASSLAGDRDQPQHF

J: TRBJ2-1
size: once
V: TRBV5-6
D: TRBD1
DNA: TGTGCCAGCAGGGACGGGACAGAACGGGGCAATGAGCAGTTCTTC
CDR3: CASRDGTERGNEQFF

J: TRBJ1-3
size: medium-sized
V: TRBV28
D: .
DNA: TGTGCCAGCAGCCCAGGGCAAGCTGGAAACACCATATATTTT
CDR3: CASSPGQAGNTIYF

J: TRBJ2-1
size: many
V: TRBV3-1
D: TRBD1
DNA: TGTGCCAGCAGTCTGGACAGGGTAGCTCTCAATGAGCAGTTCTTC
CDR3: CASSLDRVALNEQFF

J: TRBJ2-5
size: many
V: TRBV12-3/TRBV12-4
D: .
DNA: TGTGCCAGCAAGCCGGGATTCTCGTGGACCCAGTACTTC
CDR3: CASKPGFSWTQYF

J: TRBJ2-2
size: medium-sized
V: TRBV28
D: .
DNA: TGTGCCAGCAGTTTGTCCGGGAACACCGGGGAGCTGTTTTTT
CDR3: CASSLSGNTGELFF

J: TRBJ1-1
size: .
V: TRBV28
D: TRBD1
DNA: TGTGCCAGCAGTGGAAAAGATAGGGACAGGGCGCTTCGGGACACTGAAGCTTTCTTT
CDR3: CASSGKDRDRALRDTEAFF

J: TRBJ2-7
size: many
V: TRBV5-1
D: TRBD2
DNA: TGCGCCAGCAGCCCTACCCCGGGACTAGCGGGACAGAGAGAGCAGTACTTC
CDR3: CASSPTPGLAGQREQYF

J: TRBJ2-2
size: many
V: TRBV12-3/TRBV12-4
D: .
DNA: TGTGCCAGCAGTTTGGGACCCCATTACGGGGAGCTGTTTTTT
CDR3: CASSLGPHYGELFF

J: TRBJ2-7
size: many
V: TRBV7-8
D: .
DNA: TGTGCCAGCAGCCCTCCACGGAAGGACGAGCAGTACTTC
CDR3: CASSPPRKDEQYF

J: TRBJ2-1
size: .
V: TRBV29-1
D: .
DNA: TGCAGCGCGCTCCTACCGTCCCTCTCCTACAATGAGCAGTTCTTC
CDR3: CSALLPSLSYNEQFF

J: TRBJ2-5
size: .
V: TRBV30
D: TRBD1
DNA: TGTGCCTGGAGTAGGGGACAGGGAAGAGAGACCCAGTACTTC
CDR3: CAWSRGQGRETQYF

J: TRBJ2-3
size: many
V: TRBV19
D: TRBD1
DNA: TGTGCCAGTAGTGGAGCTAGAGACAGGGTTGGTACAGATACGCAGTATTTT
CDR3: CASSGARDRVGTDTQYF

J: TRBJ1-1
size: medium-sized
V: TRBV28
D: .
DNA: TGTGCCAGCAGCCCCTGGACAGTTATGAACACTGAAGCTTTCTTT
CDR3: CASSPWTVMNTEAFF

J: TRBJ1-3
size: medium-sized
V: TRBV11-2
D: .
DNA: TGTGCCAGCAGCTTAGGAGTGGGGTCCTACTCTGGAAACACCATATATTTT
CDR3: CASSLGVGSYSGNTIYF

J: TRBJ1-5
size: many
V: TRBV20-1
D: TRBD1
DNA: TGCAGTGCTAGAAACAGGGGGCTTCAGCCCCAGCATTTT
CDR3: CSARNRGLQPQHF

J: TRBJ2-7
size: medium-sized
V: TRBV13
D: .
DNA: TGTGCCAGCAGCTCGGTGCAAGGAGAGCAGTACTTC
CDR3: CASSSVQGEQYF

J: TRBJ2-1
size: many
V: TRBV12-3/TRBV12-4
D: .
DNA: TGTGCCAGCAGTTCCCACACGTACAATGAGCAGTTCTTC
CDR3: CASSSHTYNEQFF

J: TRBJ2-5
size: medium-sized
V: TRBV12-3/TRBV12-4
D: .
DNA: TGTGCCAGCAGCCCGAGACAGGAGCAAGAGACCCAGTACTTC
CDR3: CASSPRQEQETQYF

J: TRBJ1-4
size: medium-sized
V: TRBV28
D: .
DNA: TGTGCCAGCAGGAAACTAGCGGGACCTAATGAAAAACTGTTTTTT
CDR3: CASRKLAGPNEKLFF

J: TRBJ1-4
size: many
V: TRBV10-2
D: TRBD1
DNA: TGCGCCACCCGACAGGGGTCGCGGGAAAAACTGTTTTTT
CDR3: CATRQGSREKLFF

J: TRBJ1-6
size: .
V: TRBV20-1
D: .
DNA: TGCAGTGCTAGGGTTAATTCACCCCTCCACTTT
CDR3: CSARVNSPLHF

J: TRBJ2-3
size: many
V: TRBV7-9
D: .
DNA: TGTGCCAGCAGCTTAGGTGGTCTAGCCACTGCGACAGATACGCAGTATTTT
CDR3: CASSLGGLATATDTQYF

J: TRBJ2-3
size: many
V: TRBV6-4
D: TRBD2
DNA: TGTGCCAGCAGTGACAGCGGGAGGGATACGCAGTATTTT
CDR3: CASSDSGRDTQYF